The 30 T cell receptor beta chains below all came from one sample that was sequenced in a study of a mutant IDH1 vaccine in newly diagnosed glioma. Only in-frame clones appear in the TCRdb table, and some are missing; sequencing was by immunoSEQ multiplex PCR. Seen here are tens of thousands of clones, 85% to 95% observed once, and the top ten hold about 2.1%. No antigen has been identified for these receptors. Time point of the sample: week 35, safety follow-up. The vaccine gave 300 ug of a 20-mer mutant IDH1 peptide subcutaneously per dose. The specimen was PBMCs, collected from a glioma patient whose treatment included an IDH1 peptide vaccine. The receptors originated from a man in his forties or fifties with glioma.

The chain has TRBV7-9 and TRBJ2-7; unclear D gene. V was pared by 5 bases and J by 13 bases, with 18 bases between. CDR1 and CDR2 (germline): SEHNR, FQNEAQ (reference sequence). The CDR3 totals 12 residues. CDR3: CASSLGPKNRYF. CDR3 coding DNA: TGTGCCAGCAGCCTCGGGCCCAAAAACCGATACTTC.

The chain has TRBV6-5 and TRBJ2-7; D call uncertain. Trimming took off 2 bases at V and 0 bases at J, with 5 bases between the two ends. The CDR3 covers 13 residues. Germline V gene data show CDR1 as MNHEY and CDR2 as SVGAGI. The CDR3 DNA is TGTGCCAGCAGTTACAGACGCTCCTACGAGCAGTACTTC. It translates to CASSYRRSYEQYF.

This clone has just one count. The CDR3 DNA sequence: TGTGCCAGCAGCTTAGTAGGGGATTTCCAGCCCCAGCATTTT. It translates to CASSLVGDFQPQHF. This chain connects TRBV7-9 to TRBJ1-5, with TRBD1 as a possible D gene (5 bases). Trimming shortened V by 1 base and J by 7 bases, and 11 bases separated the two germline ends. Per the germline V gene, CDR1 is SEHNR and CDR2 is FQNEAQ (reference sequence). The CDR3 length is 14 residues.

This clone was seen more than once but under ten times. The chain recombines TRBV18 with TRBJ2-7; possible D gene TRBD2, 6 bases. Germline CDR1 is KGHSH and CDR2 is LQKENI. V shed 5 bases and J shed 5 bases, with 22 bases lying between them. The CDR3 length is 16 residues. CDR3 loop: CASSGGVAADVDEQYF. CDR3 in DNA: TGTGCCAGCTCAGGCGGGGTGGCAGCCGACGTGGACGAGCAGTACTTC.

The chain recombines TRBV30 with TRBJ2-7; a weak D match, TRBD2 (6 bases). This CDR3 comprises 14 residues. Per the germline V gene, CDR1 is GTSNPN and CDR2 is SVGIG (reference sequence). The V end was cut by 0 bases, the J end by 6 bases, with 15 bases between. The CDR3 nucleotides read TGTGCCTGGAGTGTACAGTCGGGGGTGGGCGAGCAGTACTTC. Translating it yields CAWSVQSGVGEQYF.

This chain connects TRBV11-2 to TRBJ2-3; no definite D call. Trimming took off 1 base at V and 0 bases at J, with 5 bases between the two ends. Per the germline V gene, CDR1 is SGHAT and CDR2 is FQNNGV. The CDR3 consists of 14 residues. For the CDR3, the DNA is TGTGCCAGCAGCTTAGGAGCAAGCACAGATACGCAGTATTTT. Its translation: CASSLGASTDTQYF.

The chain couples TRBV18 to TRBJ2-7; D is ambiguous. V was cut by 2 bases and J by 5 bases, with 10 bases left in between. Germline CDR1 KGHSH, CDR2 LQKENI. This CDR3 spans 13 amino acids. The CDR3 nucleotides read TGTGCCAGCTCACCAGTAATGCAGAACGAGCAGTACTTC. Translation gives CASSPVMQNEQYF.

This clone was seen only once. The chain recombines TRBV15 with TRBJ2-1, with no clear D. V gave up 8 bases and J gave up 12 bases, with 14 bases separating them. The CDR3 has 11 amino acids. Germline V gene sequence: CDR1 LNHNV, CDR2 YYDKDF (reference sequence). In DNA, the CDR3 is TGTGCCACCGGCACGCGCCTCTGGCAGTTCTTC. Protein: CATGTRLWQFF.

This rearrangement joins TRBV7-2 to TRBJ2-1; D gene uncertain. Germline CDR1 and CDR2: SGHTA and FQGNSA. CDR3 length: 14 residues. The ends were cut back, 5 bases at V and 4 bases at J, with 12 bases in the middle. CDR3 sequence (DNA): TGTGCCAGCAGCCCAGGTAGGGTATACAATGAGCAGTTCTTC. Amino acids: CASSPGRVYNEQFF.

CDR3 amino acids: CASSLSRTGVPYGYTF. The CDR3 DNA reads TGTGCCAGCAGTTTATCTCGGACAGGGGTCCCCTATGGCTACACCTTC. The chain uses TRBV27 and TRBJ1-2, with TRBD1 identical over 9 bases. The V and J ends lost 0 bases and 4 bases, in that order; junction bases with no gene match: 6. Germline V gene data show CDR1 as MNHEY and CDR2 as SMNVEV (reference sequence). The CDR3 length is 16 residues.

V and J are TRBV19 and TRBJ2-7; maybe TRBD1 (5 bases). V was cut by 1 base and J by 1 base, with 8 bases left in between. This CDR3 spans 14 amino acids. Germline CDR1 and CDR2: LNHDA and SQIVND (reference sequence). The CDR3 spells CASSIGGRSYEQYF. The DNA of the CDR3 is TGTGCCAGTAGTATAGGGGGCAGGTCCTACGAGCAGTACTTC.

The rearrangement links TRBV2 to TRBJ2-1; D gene uncertain. This CDR3 comprises 13 residues. The ends were cut back, 5 bases at V and 3 bases at J, with 8 bases in the middle. From germline, CDR1 is SNHLY and CDR2 FYNNEI. CDR3 in amino acids: CASSIRDYNEQFF. DNA for the CDR3: TGTGCCAGCAGTATAAGGGACTACAATGAGCAGTTCTTC.

This clone was counted only a few times. The rearrangement uses TRBV5-1 and TRBJ2-1, with D uncertain. This CDR3 spans 16 amino acids. Looked up from germline, CDR1 is SGHRS and CDR2 is YFSETQ. The germline V and J ends were trimmed by 4 bases and 2 bases, with 16 bases remaining between them. The CDR3 DNA follows: TGCGCCAGCAGCACCGCCTGGGGTAGTGCCTACAATGAGCAGTTCTTC. The encoded protein is CASSTAWGSAYNEQFF.

The V call is TRBV11-2, the J call TRBJ1-1, with 9 bases lining up with TRBD1. Germline CDR1 is SGHAT and CDR2 is FQNNGV. CDR3 length: 14 residues. The ends lost 5 bases at V and 4 bases at J; junction bases unmatched: 5. The CDR3 nucleotides are TGTGCCAGCAGCCCGGACAGGGGTACCACTGAAGCTTTCTTT. Translation: CASSPDRGTTEAFF.

CDR3 loop: CASSQDRDAADTQYF. CDR3 in DNA: TGCGCCAGCAGCCAGGACAGGGACGCGGCAGATACGCAGTATTTT. This chain uses TRBV4-3 with TRBJ2-3, with TRBD1 matching over 8 bases. The length of the CDR3 is 15 residues. J was trimmed by 4 bases and V by 3 bases; bases with no gene match: 6. The V gene's germline CDR1 is LGHNA and CDR2 YSLEER.

This sequence joins TRBV30 and TRBJ2-3; D may be TRBD2 (6 bases). Germline values: CDR1 GTSNPN, CDR2 SVGIG (reference sequence). The CDR3 spans 14 residues. V lost 4 bases and J lost 2, with 13 bases in between. CDR3 coding DNA: TGTGCCTGGAAACGGGGGTGGCACACAGATACGCAGTATTTT. Translation: CAWKRGWHTDTQYF.

The chain couples TRBV4-2 to TRBJ1-1; weak D call: TRBD1 (6 bases). V lost 4 bases and J lost 6, with 21 bases in between. The CDR3 sequence is 16 residues long. The germline CDR1 and CDR2 sequences are LGHNA and YNFKEQ. The CDR3 spells CASSRNQGMGRAEAFF. CDR3 DNA: TGTGCCAGCAGCCGCAACCAGGGGATGGGAAGGGCTGAAGCTTTCTTT.

The V call is TRBV4-3, the J call TRBJ2-6; no reliable D call. The germline V gene encodes CDR1 LGHNA and CDR2 YSLEER. Trimming shortened V by 4 bases and J by 2 bases, and 15 bases separated the two germline ends. The CDR3 spans 17 residues. The CDR3: CASSPEERVAGANVLTF. CDR3 coding DNA: TGCGCCAGCAGCCCCGAGGAAAGGGTCGCTGGGGCCAACGTCCTGACTTTC.

V gene TRBV28 combines with J gene TRBJ2-1; D is perhaps TRBD1 (6 bases). The CDR3 spans 16 residues. V gave up 5 bases and J gave up 0 bases, with 14 bases separating them. Germline lookup yields CDR1 MDHEN and CDR2 SYDVKM. CDR3 residues: CASSPAQGISYNEQFF. The DNA of the CDR3 is TGTGCCAGCAGTCCAGCGCAGGGGATCTCCTACAATGAGCAGTTCTTC.

This rearrangement joins TRBV6-1 to TRBJ2-7, with 14 bases aligning to TRBD2. The CDR3 has 15 amino acids. Germline CDR1 and CDR2: MNHNS and SASEGT. Losses at the gene ends were 6 bases for V and 7 bases for J; bases not matched to a gene: 8. CDR3 amino acids: CASRGTSGRAGEQYF. CDR3 coding DNA: TGTGCCAGCAGGGGGACTAGCGGGAGAGCGGGGGAGCAGTACTTC.

The gene calls are TRBV7-3 and TRBJ2-3; D possibly corresponds to TRBD2 (7 bases). V lost 5 bases and J lost 2, with 17 bases in between. CDR1 SGHTA and CDR2 FQGTGA come from the germline V gene. The CDR3 runs 16 residues. Here the CDR3 reads CASSPGGGVPTDTQYF. In DNA form, the CDR3 reads TGTGCCAGCAGCCCCGGAGGGGGGGTACCCACAGATACGCAGTATTTT.

The chain employs TRBV7-9 and TRBJ2-5; D is ambiguous. Germline loops: CDR1 SEHNR, CDR2 FQNEAQ (reference sequence). Trimming took 5 bases from V and 4 from J, leaving 11 bases between them. The CDR3 is 13 amino acids. CDR3 in amino acids: CASSRYKGETQYF. DNA of the CDR3: TGTGCCAGCAGCCGATATAAGGGAGAGACCCAGTACTTC.

The chain carries TRBV5-4 and TRBJ2-5, with TRBD1 matching 9 bases. This CDR3 comprises 13 residues. CDR1 and CDR2 (germline): SGHNT, YYREEE (reference sequence). Trimming took 9 bases from V and 4 from J; bases not matched to a gene: 7. The CDR3 region has the DNA TGTGCCATAAGACAGGGGGAGAGAGAGACCCAGTACTTC. Its protein product is CAIRQGERETQYF.

The chain is built from TRBV2 and TRBJ1-5, with D possibly being TRBD1 (5 bases). Trimming removed 6 bases at V and 6 bases at J, with 15 bases between. The CDR3 runs to 14 residues. The germline V gene encodes CDR1 SNHLY and CDR2 FYNNEI. The CDR3 DNA reads as TGTGCCAGCAGGGCCAGGGTGCCAAGTCAGCCCCAGCATTTT. This codes for CASRARVPSQPQHF.

The chain joins TRBV6-5 to TRBJ1-2; D not resolved. Germline V gene sequence: CDR1 MNHEY, CDR2 SVGAGI. V was pared by 7 bases and J by 8 bases, with 14 bases between. The CDR3 sequence is 12 residues long. The CDR3 bases are TGTGCCAGCACGTCCGGAGGTCTGGGCTACACCTTC. Amino acid sequence: CASTSGGLGYTF.

This clone has only a few counts. The chain combines TRBV7-2 with TRBJ1-5; no clear D. V lost 2 bases and J lost 11, with 13 bases in between. The CDR3 is 13 amino acids. From germline, CDR1 is SGHTA and CDR2 FQGNSA. For the CDR3, the DNA is TGTGCCAGCAGCTTAAGTCCGGCACGGGCCCAGCATTTT. Its translation: CASSLSPARAQHF.

The chain employs TRBV7-8 and TRBJ2-3, with 7 bases identical to TRBD2. The CDR3 loop spans 15 amino acids. Germline V lookup: CDR1 SGHVS, CDR2 FQNEAQ. Trimming removed 5 bases from V and 2 bases from J; junction bases left unmatched: 7. The CDR3 protein is CASSPRGRATDTQYF. As DNA, the CDR3 is TGTGCCAGCAGCCCACGGGGGAGGGCCACAGATACGCAGTATTTT.

V is TRBV14 and J is TRBJ2-2; the match to TRBD1 covers 11 bases. The CDR3 covers 15 residues. The germline gives CDR1 SGHDN, CDR2 FVKESK. The ends lost 5 bases at V and 4 bases at J; junction bases unmatched: 3. The CDR3 here is CASSRGQGGTGELFF. The CDR3 nucleotides are TGTGCCAGCAGCAGGGGACAGGGGGGCACCGGGGAGCTGTTTTTT.

This chain connects TRBV5-1 to TRBJ1-5; D not certain. The CDR3 has 13 residues. Germline V CDR1 and CDR2: SGHRS, YFSETQ. V dropped 0 bases and J dropped 0 bases, with 1 base sitting between them. The CDR3 here is CASSLVSNQPQHF. The DNA of the CDR3 is TGCGCCAGCAGCTTGGTTAGCAATCAGCCCCAGCATTTT.

The CDR3 DNA reads as TGTGCCAGCTCACTTGGGACAGGGGGCTACGAGCAGTACTTC. This encodes CASSLGTGGYEQYF. The rearrangement links TRBV18 to TRBJ2-7, with 11 positions matching TRBD1. Unmatched junction bases numbered 2, after V lost 4 bases and J lost 3 bases. The CDR3 covers 14 residues. CDR1 is KGHSH, CDR2 LQKENI, per germline.